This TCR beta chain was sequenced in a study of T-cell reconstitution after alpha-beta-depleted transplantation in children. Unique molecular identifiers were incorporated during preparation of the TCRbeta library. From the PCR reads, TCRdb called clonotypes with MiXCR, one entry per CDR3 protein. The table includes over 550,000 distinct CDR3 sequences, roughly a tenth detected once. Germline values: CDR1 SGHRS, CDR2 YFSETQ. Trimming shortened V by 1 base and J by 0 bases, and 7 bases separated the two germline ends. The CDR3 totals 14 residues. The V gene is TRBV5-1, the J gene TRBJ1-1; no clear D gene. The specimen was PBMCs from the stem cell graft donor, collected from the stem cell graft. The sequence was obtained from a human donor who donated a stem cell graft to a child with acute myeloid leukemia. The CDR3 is CASSLSTVNTEAFF. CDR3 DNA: TGCGCCAGCAGCTTGTCAACAGTGAACACTGAAGCTTTCTTT.